A single TCR beta chain is shown here with its context. Its antigen remains unidentified. TCRdb analysed the 5' RACE reads with MiXCR anew, one entry per CDR3 protein. The sample holds 400,000 or so distinct CDR3 sequences; around 20% are singletons and the top ten take 15% to 20%. V gave up 6 bases and J gave up 1 base; unmatched junction bases: 9. Germline loops: CDR1 SEHNR, CDR2 FQNEAQ (reference sequence). The CDR3 covers 16 residues. The sample belongs to a study of T cells after yellow fever vaccination. Study results and limitations: Only a minor proportion of clonotypes was detected across both CD4 and CD8 compartments.

This specimen consisted of PBMCs, obtained before the yellow fever booster vaccination. The chain carries TRBV7-9 and TRBJ2-1, with TRBD1 matching over 7 bases. The clonotype was recovered from a man aged 18-30 years who received the YFV17D yellow fever vaccine. The CDR3 region has the DNA TGTGCCAGCAGGCCGGCAGGGGGTAGATCCTACAATGAGCAGTTCTTC. It is translated as CASRPAGGRSYNEQFF.